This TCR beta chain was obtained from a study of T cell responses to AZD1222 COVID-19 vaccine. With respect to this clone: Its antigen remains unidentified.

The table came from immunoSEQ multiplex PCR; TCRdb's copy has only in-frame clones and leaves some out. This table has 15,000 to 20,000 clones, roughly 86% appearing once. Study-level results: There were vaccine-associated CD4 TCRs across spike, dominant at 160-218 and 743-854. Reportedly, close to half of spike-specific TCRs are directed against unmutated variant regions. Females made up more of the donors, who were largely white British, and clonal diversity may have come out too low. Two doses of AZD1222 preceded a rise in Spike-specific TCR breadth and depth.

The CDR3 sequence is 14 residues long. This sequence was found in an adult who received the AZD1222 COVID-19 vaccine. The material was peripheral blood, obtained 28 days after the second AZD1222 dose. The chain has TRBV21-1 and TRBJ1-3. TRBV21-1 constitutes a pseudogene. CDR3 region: CASSDGSYGNTIYF. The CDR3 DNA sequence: TGTGCCAGCAGCGACGGCAGTTATGGAAACACCATATATTTT.